The next 15 T cell receptor beta chains were all read from a single sample in a study of immune evolution from preneoplasia to lung adenocarcinoma (TCRdb year 2021). The protocol used for the library was the immunoSEQ multiplex PCR assay. TCRdb took this table from immuneACCESS and kept in-frame rearrangements with V and J called. Such tables lack part of the clones; where checked against another copy, unresolved V genes explain under half of the gap, and the rest is unexplained. In this sample the table shows fewer than 12,000 clones, roughly 82% of which occur a single time. Together, the top ten hold around 3.3% of the sample. Sequenced input: FFPE minimally invasive lung adenocarcinoma tissue. This specimen's cell subset or site label, per the study, means: micro-invasive lung adenocarcinoma (MIA). These receptors came from a person aged 65-85 years with lung adenocarcinoma.

This clone has just a few counts. The chain links TRBV30 to TRBJ2-7, with TRBD1 as a possible D gene (5 bases). The germline gives CDR1 GTSNPN, CDR2 SVGIG (reference sequence). The CDR3 has 12 residues. V was clipped by 3 bases and J by 7 bases, with 13 bases between them. For the CDR3, the DNA is TGTGCCTGGAGAATCAGGGCCCGGGAGCAGTACTTC. It codes for CAWRIRAREQYF.

The chain joins TRBV6-1 to TRBJ1-5; the D gene is possibly TRBD1 (5 bases). Germline V gene lookup returns CDR1 MNHNS and CDR2 SASEGT. Between the trimmed V and J ends, which lost 1 base and 5 bases, there was a span of 12 bases. The CDR3 consists of 15 residues. This CDR3 reads CASSEVPGRDQPQHF. CDR3 nucleotides: TGTGCCAGCAGTGAAGTTCCAGGGCGGGATCAGCCCCAGCATTTT.

The chain has TRBV29-1 and TRBJ1-2; D gene uncertain. The CDR3 consists of 13 residues. Trimming left V 3 bases short and J 5 bases short, with 13 bases between. Germline V gene sequence: CDR1 SQVTM, CDR2 ANQGSEA. The CDR3 DNA reads as TGCAGCGTTGAGGTGACACAGTTTTATGGCTACACCTTC. Its translation is CSVEVTQFYGYTF.

This chain links TRBV11-3 with TRBJ2-3; 11 nucleotides agree with TRBD1. V dropped 1 base and J dropped 3; count of bases not matched to a gene: 0. The length of the CDR3 is 15 residues. CDR1 is SGHNT and CDR2 is YENEEA in the germline V gene. The CDR3 DNA follows: TGTGCCAGCAGCTTAGGGGACAGGGGGACAGATACGCAGTATTTT. The encoded protein is CASSLGDRGTDTQYF.

The V call is TRBV5-4, the J call TRBJ1-1; D remains unclear. V was trimmed by 3 bases and J by 4 bases, leaving 13 bases between them. This CDR3 has 14 amino acids. Germline V gene sequence: CDR1 SGHNT, CDR2 YYREEE (reference sequence). As DNA, the CDR3 is TGTGCCAGCAGCTCCCCGGGAGGCGCCACTGAAGCTTTCTTT. Its translation is CASSSPGGATEAFF.

This chain uses TRBV5-1 with TRBJ2-3; 16 positions agree with TRBD2. The junction had 9 bases not matched to a gene; V was cut back by 3 bases and J by 5 bases. CDR3 length: 18 residues. CDR1 and CDR2 from the germline V gene are SGHRS and YFSETQ. CDR3 nucleotides: TGCGCCAGCAGCTGGGGGACTAGCGGGGGGGCGATTGGAGATACGCAGTATTTT. Translation: CASSWGTSGGAIGDTQYF.

This chain joins TRBV30 and TRBJ2-7; D is unclear. The CDR3 consists of 13 residues. The germline gives CDR1 GTSNPN, CDR2 SVGIG (reference sequence). Deletions cut 7 bases from V and 3 bases from J, with 16 bases between. The CDR3 sequence is CAFSYDFDYEQYF. In DNA, the CDR3 is TGTGCCTTTTCCTATGACTTTGACTACGAGCAGTACTTC.

This clone was detected once. V is TRBV19 and J is TRBJ1-5; the D is unclear. The V end was cut by 0 bases, the J end by 9 bases, with 6 bases between. The CDR3 is 12 amino acids. Germline V gene data show CDR1 as LNHDA and CDR2 as SQIVND (reference sequence). DNA of the CDR3: TGTGCCAGTAGTATAGATCGGGGGCCCCAGCATTTT. Translated: CASSIDRGPQHF.

The rearrangement links TRBV30 to TRBJ2-5; D possibly corresponds to TRBD2 (6 bases). Germline loops: CDR1 GTSNPN, CDR2 SVGIG (reference sequence). V lost 4 bases and J 1 base, leaving 19 bases between the germline ends. The CDR3 covers 16 residues. The chain's CDR3 is CAWTSGRRGFQETQYF. The CDR3 DNA is TGTGCCTGGACGAGTGGGAGGAGAGGGTTCCAAGAGACCCAGTACTTC. Looking up the rest from reference TRBV30 and TRBJ2-5 gives the full variable domain: SQTIHQWPATLVQPVGSPLSLECTVEGTSNPNLYWYRQAAGRGLQLLFYSVGIGQISSEVPQNLSASRPQDRQFILSSKKLLLSDSGFYLCAWTSGRRGFQETQYFGPGTRLLVL.

This chain joins TRBV9 and TRBJ2-1; 10 positions match TRBD2. CDR1 is SGDLS, CDR2 YYNGEE, per germline. This CDR3 contains 16 residues. Trimming at V came to 4 bases and at J to 5 bases, leaving 9 bases not matched to a gene. CDR3 region: CASSSRTSGVHNEQFF. CDR3 in DNA: TGTGCCAGCAGCTCCCGGACTAGCGGAGTCCACAATGAGCAGTTCTTC. Full variable domain (missing parts from reference TRBV9 and TRBJ2-1): DSGVTQTPKHLITATGQRVTLRCSPRSGDLSVYWYQQSLDQGLQFLIQYYNGEERAKGNILERFSAQQFPDLHSELNLSSLELGDSALYFCASSSRTSGVHNEQFFGPGTRLTVL.

This clone was counted between two and nine times. The chain is built from TRBV6-1 and TRBJ2-1, with 8 bases identical to TRBD2. Looked up from germline, CDR1 is MNHNS and CDR2 is SASEGT. CDR3 length: 16 amino acids. Unmatched junction bases numbered 6, after V lost 1 base and J lost 4 bases. The CDR3 bases are TGTGCCAGCAGTGAAGAAGTTAGCGGGACGTACAATGAGCAGTTCTTC. Protein product: CASSEEVSGTYNEQFF.

This chain uses TRBV28 with TRBJ2-7; D is undetermined. The V and J ends lost 5 bases and 0 bases respectively, with 14 bases between them. Germline V gene data show CDR1 as MDHEN and CDR2 as SYDVKM. The CDR3 consists of 15 residues. The CDR3 protein is CASSPRPPSSYEQYF. CDR3 sequence (DNA): TGTGCCAGCAGTCCGCGGCCCCCGAGCTCCTACGAGCAGTACTTC.

The rearrangement uses TRBV29-1 and TRBJ2-1; 9 nucleotides align to TRBD2. V dropped 5 bases and J dropped 7; count of bases not matched to a gene: 12. The germline V gene has CDR1 SQVTM and CDR2 ANQGSEA. The CDR3 totals 15 residues. The CDR3 loop reads CSVKVVAGVRNEQFF. The CDR3 nucleotides are TGCAGCGTTAAAGTGGTAGCGGGGGTGAGGAATGAGCAGTTCTTC.

The chain links TRBV27 to TRBJ2-2; TRBD1 aligns across 10 bases. Looked up from germline, CDR1 is MNHEY and CDR2 is SMNVEV (reference sequence). J lost 5 bases, V lost 3 bases, and 6 bases had no gene match. The CDR3 loop spans 16 amino acids. The CDR3 reads CASSFQGTGVTGELFF. CDR3 nucleotide sequence: TGTGCCAGCAGTTTTCAGGGGACAGGGGTGACCGGGGAGCTGTTTTTT.

J is TRBJ2-3 and V is TRBV5-4; D is undetermined. CDR3 size: 13 residues. Trimming left V 4 bases short and J 1 base short, with 7 bases between. The germline V gene has CDR1 SGHNT and CDR2 YYREEE (reference sequence). DNA for the CDR3: TGTGCCAGCAGCACTGAGGGCACAGATACGCAGTATTTT. It translates to CASSTEGTDTQYF.